This T cell receptor beta chain was captured by sequencing in a study of CD8 T cells in Susac syndrome. The trim removed 0 bases at V and 2 bases at J, leaving 3 bases unmatched. The CDR3 sequence is 15 residues long. Germline CDR1 LGHNA, CDR2 YNFKEQ. Random hexamers were used to reverse transcribe roughly 0.45 to 1 ug of RNA. TCRdb reprocessed the immunoSEQ multiplex PCR reads with MiXCR, giving one entry per CDR3 protein. The profile shows around 99,000 distinct CDR3 sequences, around 95% of them singletons. Controls were age- and sex-matched healthy donors. The authors negatively isolated CD8+ and CD4+ T cells and FACS-enriched TEMRA cells.

This clonotype originated in a human donor in good health. The specimen was CD4+ T cells from PBMCs. The J gene is TRBJ2-7, the V gene TRBV4-2, with 8 bases fitting TRBD2. CDR3 sequence (DNA): TGTGCCAGCAGCCAAGATCGTAGCGGGACCTACGAGCAGTACTTC. Translation: CASSQDRSGTYEQYF.